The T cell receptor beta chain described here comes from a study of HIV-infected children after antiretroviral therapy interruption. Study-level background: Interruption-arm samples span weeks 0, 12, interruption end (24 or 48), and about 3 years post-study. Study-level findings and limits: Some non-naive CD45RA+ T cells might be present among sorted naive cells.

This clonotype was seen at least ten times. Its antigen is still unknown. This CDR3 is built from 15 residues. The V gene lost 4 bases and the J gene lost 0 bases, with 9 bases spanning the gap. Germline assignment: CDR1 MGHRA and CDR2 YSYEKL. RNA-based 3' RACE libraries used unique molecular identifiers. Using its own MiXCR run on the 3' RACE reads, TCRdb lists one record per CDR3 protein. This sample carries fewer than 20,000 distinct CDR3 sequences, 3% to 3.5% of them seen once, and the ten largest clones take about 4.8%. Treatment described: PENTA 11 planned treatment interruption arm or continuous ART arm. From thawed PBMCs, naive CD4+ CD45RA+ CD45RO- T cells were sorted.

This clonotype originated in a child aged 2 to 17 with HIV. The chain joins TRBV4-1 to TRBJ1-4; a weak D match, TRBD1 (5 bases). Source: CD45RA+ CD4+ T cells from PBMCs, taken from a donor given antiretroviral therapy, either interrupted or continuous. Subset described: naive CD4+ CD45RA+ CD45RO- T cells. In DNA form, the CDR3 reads TGCGCCAGCAGCCTCTTGACAGCAACTAATGAAAAACTGTTTTTT. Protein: CASSLLTATNEKLFF.